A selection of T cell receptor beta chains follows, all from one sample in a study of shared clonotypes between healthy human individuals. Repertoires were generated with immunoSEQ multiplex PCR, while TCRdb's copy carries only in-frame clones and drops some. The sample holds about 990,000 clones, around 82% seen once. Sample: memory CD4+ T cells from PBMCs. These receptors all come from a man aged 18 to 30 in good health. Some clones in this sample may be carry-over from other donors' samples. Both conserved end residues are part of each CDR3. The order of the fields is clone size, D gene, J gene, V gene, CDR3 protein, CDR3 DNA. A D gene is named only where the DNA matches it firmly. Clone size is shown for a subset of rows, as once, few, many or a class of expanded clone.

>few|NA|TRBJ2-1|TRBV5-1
CASSLRTYYNEQFF
TGCGCCAGCAGCTTGCGGACTTACTACAATGAGCAGTTCTTC
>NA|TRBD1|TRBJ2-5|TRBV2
CASSDRQGPTYF
TGTGCCAGCAGTGATAGACAGGGGCCCACGTACTTC
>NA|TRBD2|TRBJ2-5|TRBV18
CASSPGLAGLQETQYF
TGTGCCAGCTCACCAGGGCTAGCGGGTCTTCAAGAGACCCAGTACTTC
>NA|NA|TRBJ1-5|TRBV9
CASSVGHSNQPQHF
TGTGCCAGCAGCGTAGGACACAGTAATCAGCCCCAGCATTTT
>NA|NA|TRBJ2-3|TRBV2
CASRQADTQYF
TGTGCCAGCAGGCAGGCAGATACGCAGTATTTT
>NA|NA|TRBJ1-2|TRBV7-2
CASSLGWGPLYGYTF
TGTGCCAGCAGCTTGGGGTGGGGACCACTCTATGGCTACACCTTC
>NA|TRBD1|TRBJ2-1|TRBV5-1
CASSPGQVGDEQFF
TGCGCCAGCAGCCCAGGACAGGTAGGAGATGAGCAGTTCTTC
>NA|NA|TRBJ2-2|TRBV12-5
CASGLDDARELFF
TGTGCTAGTGGTTTGGATGACGCGCGGGAGCTGTTTTTT
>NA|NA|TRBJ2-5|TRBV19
CASSPRGRGTQYF
TGTGCCAGTAGTCCTCGGGGTAGGGGGACCCAGTACTTC
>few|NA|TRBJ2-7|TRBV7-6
CASSLAGGGKYEQYF
TGTGCCAGCAGCTTAGCGGGGGGCGGGAAGTACGAGCAGTACTTC
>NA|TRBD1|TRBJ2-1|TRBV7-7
CASSAGQGSYNEQFF
TGTGCCAGCAGCGCCGGACAGGGTTCCTACAATGAGCAGTTCTTC
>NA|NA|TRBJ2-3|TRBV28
CASSLAGLGRGTDTQYF
TGTGCCAGCAGTTTGGCAGGTTTAGGAAGAGGGACAGATACGCAGTATTTT
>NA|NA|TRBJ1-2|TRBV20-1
CSASPAYGYTF
TGCAGTGCTAGCCCAGCTTATGGCTACACCTTC
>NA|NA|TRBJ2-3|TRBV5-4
CASSLVGALSTDTQYF
TGTGCCAGCAGCTTGGTTGGCGCCCTAAGCACAGATACGCAGTATTTT
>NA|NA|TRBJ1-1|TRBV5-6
CASSFRGRDEAFF
TGTGCCAGCAGCTTTAGGGGGAGGGATGAAGCTTTCTTT
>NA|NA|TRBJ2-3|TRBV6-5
CASSYSKGRITDTQYF
TGTGCCAGCAGTTACTCAAAGGGTCGTATCACAGATACGCAGTATTTT
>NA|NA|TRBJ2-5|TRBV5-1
CASSLDQGPQETQYF
TGCGCCAGCAGCTTGGACCAGGGCCCACAAGAGACCCAGTACTTC
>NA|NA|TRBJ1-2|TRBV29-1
CSVEWMGETGKNYGYTF
TGCAGCGTTGAATGGATGGGCGAAACAGGGAAGAACTATGGCTACACCTTC
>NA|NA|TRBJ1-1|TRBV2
CASGPMNTEAFF
TGTGCCAGTGGTCCCATGAACACTGAAGCTTTCTTT
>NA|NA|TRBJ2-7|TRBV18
CASSPQLTVGEQYF
TGTGCCAGCTCACCACAACTAACGGTTGGCGAGCAGTACTTC
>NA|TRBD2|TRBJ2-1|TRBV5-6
CASSLTSGSQFF
TGTGCCAGCAGCCTGACTAGCGGGAGTCAGTTCTTC
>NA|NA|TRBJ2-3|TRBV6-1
CASSEGRSTDTQYF
TGTGCCAGCAGTGAAGGGCGCAGCACAGATACGCAGTATTTT
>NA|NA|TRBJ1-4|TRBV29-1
CSVGNEKLFF
TGCAGCGTTGGCAATGAAAAACTGTTTTTT
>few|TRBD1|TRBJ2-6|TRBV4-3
CASSQVRGQGSGANVLTF
TGCGCCAGCAGCCAAGTTAGAGGACAGGGTTCTGGGGCCAACGTCCTGACTTTC
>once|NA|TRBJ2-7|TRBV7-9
CASSLTGGLGEQYF
TGTGCCAGCAGCTTAACTGGGGGCCTGGGCGAGCAGTACTTC
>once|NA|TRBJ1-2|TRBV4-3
CASSQDQGPLGRGYTF
TGCGCCAGCAGCCAAGATCAAGGGCCGCTGGGGAGGGGCTACACCTTC
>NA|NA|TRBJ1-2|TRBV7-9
CASSLGGPSYGYTF
TGTGCCAGCAGCTTAGGGGGACCCAGCTATGGCTACACCTTC
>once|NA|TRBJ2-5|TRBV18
CASSPRVLETQYF
TGTGCCAGCTCACCAAGGGTGTTGGAGACCCAGTACTTC
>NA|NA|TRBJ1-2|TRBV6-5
CASSPDYNYGYTF
TGTGCCAGCAGTCCCGACTACAACTATGGCTACACCTTC
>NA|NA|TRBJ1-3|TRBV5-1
CASSLFPGKADTIYF
TGCGCCAGCAGCTTGTTTCCGGGCAAAGCGGACACCATATATTTT
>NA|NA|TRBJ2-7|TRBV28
CASSRRDSEGSEQYF
TGTGCCAGCAGTCGTCGGGACTCTGAGGGTTCCGAGCAGTACTTC
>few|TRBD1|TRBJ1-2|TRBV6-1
CASSGGQGENPYGYTF
TGTGCCAGCAGTGGAGGACAGGGTGAAAACCCCTATGGCTACACCTTC
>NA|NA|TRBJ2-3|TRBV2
CASSEARAGTDTQYF
TGTGCCAGCAGTGAAGCGAGGGCCGGCACAGATACGCAGTATTTT
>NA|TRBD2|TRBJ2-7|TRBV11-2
CASSPGGSGSGYEQYF
TGTGCCAGCAGTCCAGGGGGTAGCGGGAGTGGTTACGAGCAGTACTTC
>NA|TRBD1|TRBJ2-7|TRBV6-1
CASSKQGEVYEQYF
TGTGCCAGCAGTAAGCAGGGGGAAGTCTACGAGCAGTACTTC
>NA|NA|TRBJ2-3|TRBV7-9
CASSPLDYTDTQYF
TGTGCCAGCAGCCCTTTGGACTACACAGATACGCAGTATTTT
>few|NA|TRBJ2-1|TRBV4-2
CASSQDSGEQFF
TGTGCCAGCAGCCAAGATTCGGGGGAGCAGTTCTTC
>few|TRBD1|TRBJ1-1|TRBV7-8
CASSLGTGGYGAFF
TGTGCCAGCAGCTTAGGGACAGGGGGCTACGGAGCTTTCTTT
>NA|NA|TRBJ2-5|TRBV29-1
CSVENRTGTQYF
TGCAGCGTTGAAAACAGAACGGGGACCCAGTACTTC
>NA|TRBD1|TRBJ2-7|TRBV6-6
CASRPTGQGKEQYF
TGTGCCAGCAGACCCACGGGACAGGGTAAAGAGCAGTACTTC
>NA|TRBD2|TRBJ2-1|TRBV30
CAWRRLAVSYNEQFF
TGTGCCTGGAGAAGACTAGCGGTTTCCTACAATGAGCAGTTCTTC
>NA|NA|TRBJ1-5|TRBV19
CASSPLTASNQPQHF
TGTGCCAGTAGCCCACTAACAGCTAGCAATCAGCCCCAGCATTTT
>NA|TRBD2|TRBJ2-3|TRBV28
CASRSPGTSGVISTDTQYF
TGTGCCAGCAGGTCCCCCGGGACTAGCGGGGTAATATCCACAGATACGCAGTATTTT